These 24 T cell receptor beta chains were sequenced from one sample in a study of regulatory T cells in long-lasting Graves disease. The time point is: persistent/refractory GD, antithyroid drugs over 5 years with positive TRAb. Scientists built the TCR library using RNA that was extracted from PBMCs. CDR3-region Arm-PCR and iRepertoire HTBI primers produced the TCR beta libraries. TCRdb reprocessed the multiplex PCR reads via MiXCR and lists one record per CDR3 protein. Altogether 400,000 to 500,000 distinct CDR3 sequences are present, roughly 23% being singletons, with the ten largest covering 14%. The sample consisted of peripheral blood mononuclear cells (PBMCs), taken when the disease was refractory, from a patient treated with antithyroid drugs. These receptors originate from a female donor with Graves disease.

The chain recombines TRBV27 with TRBJ2-2; the D is unclear. The germline V and J ends were trimmed by 3 bases and 6 bases, with 14 bases remaining between them. The CDR3 runs 15 residues. Germline assignment: CDR1 MNHEY and CDR2 SMNVEV (reference sequence). In DNA form, the CDR3 reads TGTGCCAGCAGTTTCTCGTCTGGGATGGCCGGGGAGCTGTTTTTT. It encodes CASSFSSGMAGELFF.

Ten or more counts support this clonotype. The chain recombines TRBV28 with TRBJ2-5, with TRBD2 matching over 9 bases. Trimming cost V 7 bases and J 5 bases; bases outside gene matches: 20. Germline V gene sequence: CDR1 MDHEN, CDR2 SYDVKM. The CDR3 consists of 18 residues. For the CDR3, the DNA is TGTGCCAGCACCACCGTGGGGGCGGGAGGGCCTAAGGCTGAGACCCAGTACTTC. Its protein is CASTTVGAGGPKAETQYF.

This rearrangement joins TRBV2 to TRBJ2-3; 12 nucleotides align to TRBD2. From germline, CDR1 is SNHLY and CDR2 FYNNEI. V was pared by 6 bases and J by 4 bases, with 2 bases of the junction left unmatched. The CDR3 is 14 amino acids. CDR3 DNA: TGTGCCAGCAGAACTAGCGGGAGGTCAGATACGCAGTATTTT. Amino acids: CASRTSGRSDTQYF.

The chain joins TRBV19 to TRBJ1-1; the match to TRBD1 covers 10 bases. The length of the CDR3 is 15 residues. V lost 6 bases and J lost 4; bases outside the gene matches: 8. The germline V gene has CDR1 LNHDA and CDR2 SQIVND (reference sequence). In nucleotides, the CDR3 is TGTGCCAGTAGGAGAGCCGGACAGGGGGTCACTGAAGCTTTCTTT. It yields the protein CASRRAGQGVTEAFF.

On this clonotype itself: A read error may be the cause here, since a much bigger clone is one base away. The rearrangement joins TRBV5-1 to TRBJ1-4, with 8 bases matching TRBD1. There are 15 residues in the CDR3. CDR1 is SGHRS and CDR2 is YFSETQ in the germline V gene. The CDR3 DNA follows: TGCGCCAGCAGCTCCGATGCAGGGGGCTCCGAAAGACTGTTTTTT. Protein product: CASSSDAGGSERLFF. The full variable domain, with the rest looked up from reference TRBV5-1 and TRBJ1-4, is KAGVTQTPRYLIKTRGQQVTLSCSPISGHRSVSWYQQTPGQGLQFLFEYFSETQRNKGNFPGRFSGRQFSNSRSEMNVSTLELGDSALYLCASSSDAGGSERLFFGSGTQLSVL.

V is TRBV6-2 or TRBV6-3 and J is TRBJ2-7; TRBD1 agrees at 8 bases. CDR3 length: 14 residues. Germline V gives CDR1 MNHEY, CDR2 SVGEGT. The ends lost 4 bases at V and 5 bases at J; junction bases unmatched: 7. The CDR3 region has the DNA TGTGCCAGCAGTTTCCGGACAGGGCTCAACGAGCAGTACTTC. Amino acid sequence: CASSFRTGLNEQYF.

At least ten counts were recorded for this clonotype. The chain carries TRBV12-3 or TRBV12-4 and TRBJ2-7; no clear D gene. CDR3 length: 13 residues. The ends were cut back, 1 base at V and 7 bases at J, with 11 bases in the middle. The CDR3 sequence is CASSLGGLTEQYF. In DNA form, the CDR3 reads TGTGCCAGCAGTTTAGGCGGCCTCACGGAGCAGTACTTC.

V and J are TRBV10-3 and TRBJ2-2; D gene unclear. Germline CDR1 reads ENHRY; CDR2 reads SYGVKD. The CDR3 extends over 12 amino acids. Trimming cost V 4 bases and J 3 bases, with 3 bases left between them. CDR3 sequence (DNA): TGTGCCATCAGTGCTGACACCGGGGAGCTGTTTTTT. Amino acids: CAISADTGELFF.

The chain links TRBV5-4 to TRBJ2-6; possible D gene TRBD1, 5 bases. The germline V gene encodes CDR1 SGHNT and CDR2 YYREEE (reference sequence). The CDR3 spans 19 residues. V lost 0 bases to trimming and J lost 1 base, with 17 bases between them. The CDR3, as DNA: TGTGCCAGCAGCTTGGATTTGATGGGGCGTACGTCTGGGGCCAACGTCCTGACTTTC. It codes for CASSLDLMGRTSGANVLTF.

CDR3 in amino acids: CASSQTGAGGVTGELFF. For the CDR3, the DNA is TGTGCCAGCAGCCAGACAGGAGCGGGAGGGGTCACCGGGGAGCTGTTTTTT. V is TRBV4-2 and J is TRBJ2-2, with 10 bases lining up with TRBD2. V was clipped by 3 bases and J by 4 bases; unmatched bases: 8. This CDR3 has 17 amino acids. Germline V gene data show CDR1 as LGHNA and CDR2 as YNFKEQ.

This clonotype was detected ten times or more. This chain joins TRBV25-1 and TRBJ2-1; 7 positions agree with TRBD1. The germline CDR1 and CDR2 sequences are MGHDK and SYGVNS. Germline trimming cut 6 bases from V and 8 bases from J; bases unmatched to any gene: 7. The CDR3 has 13 amino acids. The CDR3 reads CASSLQGFHEQFF. In DNA, the CDR3 is TGTGCCAGCAGCCTACAGGGGTTCCATGAGCAGTTCTTC.

The sample holds a few counts of this clonotype. The rearrangement links TRBV6-5 to TRBJ1-3; 7 bases align to TRBD1. Germline CDR1 reads MNHEY; CDR2 reads SVGAGI. Trimming at V came to 0 bases and at J to 4 bases, leaving 9 bases not matched to a gene. The CDR3 spans 17 residues. The CDR3 loop is CASSYSKEGAGGNTIYF. CDR3 nucleotide sequence: TGTGCCAGCAGTTACTCGAAGGAGGGGGCGGGAGGAAACACCATATATTTT.

This clonotype was seen ten or more times. The chain uses TRBV29-1 and TRBJ1-2, with unresolved D. This CDR3 is 12 amino acids long. Germline V gene data show CDR1 as SQVTM and CDR2 as ANQGSEA. V lost 6 bases, J lost 2 bases, and 10 bases lay in between. CDR3 sequence (DNA): TGCAGCGTGAGGACGCTAAACTATGGCTACACCTTC. It specifies CSVRTLNYGYTF.

V and J are TRBV20-1 and TRBJ2-5; 11 bases agree with TRBD1. The germline V gene encodes CDR1 DFQATT and CDR2 SNEGSKA (reference sequence). V lost 6 bases to trimming and J lost 5 bases; unmatched junction nucleotides: 23. There are 19 residues in the CDR3. The CDR3 spells CSAPDRGRLAVGYRETQYF. The CDR3 DNA follows: TGCAGTGCCCCGGACAGGGGGCGGCTAGCGGTGGGGTATAGGGAGACCCAGTACTTC.

This clonotype occurred many times. The J gene is TRBJ1-1, the V gene TRBV19; the match to TRBD1 covers 11 bases. The CDR3 spans 16 residues. Germline V gene data show CDR1 as LNHDA and CDR2 as SQIVND (reference sequence). V shed 3 bases and J 5 bases; nucleotides not matched to a gene: 8. CDR3 DNA sequence: TGTGCCAGTAGTATCCCCCGGACAGGGGGCGGAACTGAAGCTTTCTTT. It yields the protein CASSIPRTGGGTEAFF.

This clonotype was counted at least ten times. The genes are TRBV7-9 and TRBJ2-4; no firm D call. This CDR3 region has 13 residues. Trimming cost V 0 bases and J 7 bases, with 7 bases left between them. Germline V gives CDR1 SEHNR, CDR2 FQNEAQ (reference sequence). DNA for the CDR3: TGTGCCAGCAGCTTAGCGCGAGAGAACATTCAGTACTTC. Translated, it gives CASSLARENIQYF.

In this sample, this clonotype turned up a few times. V is TRBV19 and J is TRBJ2-5; TRBD2 matches 8 bases. The germline V gene has CDR1 LNHDA and CDR2 SQIVND (reference sequence). The trim removed 4 bases at V and 4 bases at J, leaving 14 bases unmatched. This CDR3 is 17 amino acids long. CDR3 amino acids: CASSKKRESPWGETQYF. The CDR3 DNA reads as TGTGCCAGTAGTAAGAAGCGGGAGAGCCCTTGGGGAGAGACCCAGTACTTC.

The chain recombines TRBV6-5 with TRBJ1-1; D uncertain. V was shortened by 0 bases and J by 1 base, with 9 bases between the two germline ends. Germline CDR1 MNHEY, CDR2 SVGAGI. The CDR3 runs to 15 residues. The CDR3 region is CASSYSIMGNTEAFF. CDR3 nucleotide sequence: TGTGCCAGCAGTTACTCGATCATGGGGAACACTGAAGCTTTCTTT.

This clonotype was recorded a few times. This chain connects TRBV3-1 to TRBJ2-7; possibly TRBD2 for D (6 bases). CDR3 length equals 17 residues. CDR1 is LGHDT and CDR2 is YNNKEL in the germline V gene (reference sequence). Trimming took off 0 bases at V and 5 bases at J, with 20 bases between the two ends. The CDR3 reads CASSQDLLAGGEDEQYF. The CDR3 DNA reads TGTGCCAGCAGCCAAGATCTCTTGGCGGGTGGGGAGGACGAGCAGTACTTC.

J is TRBJ2-4 and V is TRBV14; 10 bases are shared with TRBD2. V gave up 4 bases and J gave up 8 bases; unmatched junction bases: 8. This CDR3 region has 15 residues. Per germline, CDR1 SGHDN and CDR2 FVKESK. CDR3 protein: CASSPGAGGPYIQYF. The CDR3 region has the DNA TGTGCCAGCAGCCCCGGAGCGGGAGGGCCGTACATTCAGTACTTC.

The V call is TRBV11-2, the J call TRBJ2-7; TRBD1 matches at 7 bases. CDR1 and CDR2 from the germline V gene are SGHAT and FQNNGV. V was pared by 3 bases and J by 4 bases, with 6 bases of the junction left unmatched. CDR3 length: 14 amino acids. The CDR3 nucleotides are TGTGCCAGCAGCTTCGGGACAGAAGATTACGAGCAGTACTTC. This encodes CASSFGTEDYEQYF. Drawing the rest from reference TRBV11-2 and TRBJ2-7, the complete variable domain is EAGVAQSPRYKIIEKRQSVAFWCNPISGHATLYWYQQILGQGPKLLIQFQNNGVVDDSQLPKDRFSAERLKGVDSTLKIQPAKLEDSAVYLCASSFGTEDYEQYFGPGTRLTVT.

This clonotype was picked up a small number of times. The CDR3 loop is CASSELYYEQYF. In DNA, the CDR3 is TGCGCCAGCAGTGAGCTTTACTACGAGCAGTACTTC. The J gene is TRBJ2-7, the V gene TRBV10-2; the D is unclear. With 2 bases removed from V and 3 bases from J, the gap between germline ends came to 5 bases. The germline CDR1 and CDR2 sequences are WSHSY and SAAADI. The length of the CDR3 is 12 residues.

J is TRBJ2-7 and V is TRBV30, with D maybe TRBD2 (7 bases). V was cut by 0 bases and J by 2 bases, with 14 bases left in between. In germline, CDR1 is GTSNPN, CDR2 SVGIG (reference sequence). CDR3 length: 15 residues. The CDR3 nucleotides read TGTGCCTGGAGTGTACTTCGGGGGGCCCCCTACGAGCAGTACTTC. Translated, it gives CAWSVLRGAPYEQYF.

This clonotype has only a few counts. This chain links TRBV30 with TRBJ2-4, with D perhaps assigned TRBD1 or TRBD2 (5 bases each). The V gene lost 0 bases and the J gene lost 0 bases, with 15 bases spanning the gap. The CDR3 consists of 17 residues. Looked up from germline, CDR1 is GTSNPN and CDR2 is SVGIG (reference sequence). The CDR3 region is CAWSVEGSALAKNIQYF. For the CDR3, the DNA is TGTGCCTGGAGTGTCGAGGGGTCAGCATTAGCCAAAAACATTCAGTACTTC.